The 10 T cell receptor beta chains reported below all come from one sample, sequenced in a study of radiotherapy plus CTLA-4 blockade in lung cancer. Profiled with immunoSEQ multiplex PCR; TCRdb holds only in-frame clones, not every one. This sample yields about 99,000 clones, of which almost 90% are seen a single time; roughly 4.6% belongs to the top ten. Source: peripheral blood, taken from a patient treated with radiotherapy plus ipilimumab. The receptors were sampled from a human donor with non-small cell lung cancer that progressed on radiotherapy plus ipilimumab.

The rearrangement uses TRBV5-6 and TRBJ2-7; a possible D gene is TRBD1 (6 bases). V was pared by 3 bases and J by 13 bases, with 20 bases between. CDR3 length: 13 residues. Germline-derived CDR1 and CDR2 are SGHDT and YYEEEE. CDR3 sequence: CASSSLVTGKKYF. The CDR3 DNA reads TGTGCCAGCAGCTCTTTGGTAACAGGGAAGAAATACTTC.

In nucleotides, the CDR3 is TGTGCCAGCAGTGCTAATGAAAAACTGTTTTTT. Protein sequence: CASSANEKLFF. The gene calls are TRBV2 and TRBJ1-4; D not certain. CDR3 length: 11 amino acids. The V gene's germline CDR1 is SNHLY and CDR2 FYNNEI. Trimming removed 4 bases from V and 3 bases from J, with 0 bases in between.

The genes are TRBV5-1 and TRBJ1-4; unclear D gene. Per germline, CDR1 SGHRS and CDR2 YFSETQ. Trimming removed 1 base from V and 0 bases from J, with 7 bases in between. CDR3 size: 15 residues. In DNA form, the CDR3 reads TGCGCCAGCAGCTTGATCGCAGCAACTAATGAAAAACTGTTTTTT. Residues: CASSLIAATNEKLFF.

This clone was recorded only once. The chain links TRBV6-6 to TRBJ2-7; D not certain. Germline CDR1 MNHNY, CDR2 SVGAGI (reference sequence). The CDR3 is 14 amino acids. V lost 2 bases and J lost 5, with 13 bases in between. CDR3 residues: CASSYTYPEDEQYF. The CDR3 nucleotides read TGTGCCAGCAGTTACACCTACCCTGAGGACGAGCAGTACTTC.

The V gene is TRBV12-5, the J gene TRBJ1-3; the D is unclear. CDR1 LGHNT and CDR2 FRNRAP come from the germline V gene. The CDR3 is 18 amino acids. Trimming took off 7 bases at V and 0 bases at J, with 22 bases between the two ends. CDR3 DNA sequence: TGTGCTAGTGCCCTTTTCCGGTCAGTACGATACTCTGGAAACACCATATATTTT. Translated, it gives CASALFRSVRYSGNTIYF.

This rearrangement joins TRBV10-2 to TRBJ1-1; no definite D call. This CDR3 contains 15 residues. Germline CDR1 reads WSHSY; CDR2 reads SAAADI. The germline V and J ends were trimmed by 0 bases and 0 bases, with 8 bases remaining between them. The CDR3 DNA is TGCGCCAGCAGTGAGTCGACTACCATGAACACTGAAGCTTTCTTT. Translated, it gives CASSESTTMNTEAFF.

This clone was seen just once. V gene TRBV7-9 combines with J gene TRBJ2-5, with 13 bases matching TRBD2. V gave up 4 bases and J gave up 4 bases; unmatched junction bases: 6. Germline CDR1 and CDR2: SEHNR and FQNEAQ (reference sequence). The CDR3 loop spans 16 amino acids. The CDR3 loop is CASSSGLAGDVETQYF. DNA of the CDR3: TGTGCCAGCAGCTCCGGACTAGCGGGAGACGTAGAGACCCAGTACTTC.

This clone is large within its sample. V and J are TRBV7-9 and TRBJ1-3; D perhaps matches TRBD1 (5 bases). The CDR3 consists of 14 residues. Trimming removed 4 bases from V and 8 bases from J, with 15 bases in between. Germline values: CDR1 SEHNR, CDR2 FQNEAQ (reference sequence). The CDR3 is CASSSRTGHDTIYF. The CDR3 DNA is TGTGCCAGCAGCTCCAGGACGGGGCACGACACCATATATTTT.

This clone was found a few times. At one end, the junction sequence differs from germline, possibly due to a read error. The V call is TRBV28, the J call TRBJ2-7, with D possibly matching TRBD1 (6 bases). The length of the CDR3 is 14 residues. The germline V gene has CDR1 MDHEN and CDR2 SYDVKM. CDR3 DNA: TGTGCCAGCAGTTCACAGGGAGAGACCCCCAGGCGCGACTTC. Encoded protein: CASSSQGETPRRDF. The whole variable domain, filled in from reference TRBV28 and TRBJ2-7, reads DVKVTQSSRYLVKRTGEKVFLECVQDMDHENMFWYRQDPGLGLRLIYFSYDVKMKEKGDIPEGYSVSREKKERFSLILESASTNQTSMYLCASSSQGETPRRDFGPGTRLTVT.

CDR3 residues: CASSYLAGLTGELFF. The CDR3 coding sequence is TGTGCCAGCAGTTACCTAGCGGGCCTAACCGGGGAGCTGTTTTTT. The rearrangement uses TRBV6-5 and TRBJ2-2; 8 bases are shared with TRBD2. The CDR3 length is 15 residues. Germline V gives CDR1 MNHEY, CDR2 SVGAGI. The V segment lost 2 bases and the J segment 5 bases; nucleotides outside the gene matches: 4.